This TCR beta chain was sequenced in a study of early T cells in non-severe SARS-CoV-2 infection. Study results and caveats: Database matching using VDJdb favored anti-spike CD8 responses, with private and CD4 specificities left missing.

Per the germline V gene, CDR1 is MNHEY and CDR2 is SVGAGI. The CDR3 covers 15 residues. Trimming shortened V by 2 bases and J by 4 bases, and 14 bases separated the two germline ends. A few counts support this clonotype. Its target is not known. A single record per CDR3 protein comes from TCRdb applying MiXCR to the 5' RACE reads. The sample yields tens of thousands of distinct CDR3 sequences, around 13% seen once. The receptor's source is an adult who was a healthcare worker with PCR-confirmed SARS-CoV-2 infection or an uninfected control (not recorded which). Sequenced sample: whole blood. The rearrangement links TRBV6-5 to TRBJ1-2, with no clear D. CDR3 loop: CASSYVGPYSYGYTF. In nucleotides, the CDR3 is TGTGCCAGCAGTTACGTCGGGCCTTACTCCTATGGCTACACCTTC.